This is a list of T cell receptor beta chains from one sample in a study of T cell clusters in autoimmune cytopenias. TCRdb reanalyzed the multiplex PCR reads and collapses them to one entry per CDR3 protein, without DNA. The ten most abundant clones cover roughly a sixth of a sample with 2,000 to 2,500 distinct CDR3 sequences. The same data also contributed to another study, on T cell repertoires in aging, cancer and after chemotherapy.

Sequencing used peripheral blood. All receptors derive from a human donor in good health. The CDR3 runs from the conserved cysteine through the conserved F or W. Each record gives: J gene, CDR3 length, V gene, clone size, CDR3 protein. Size is stated for part of the rows, as once, few or many counts, or as a class when the clone is expanded.

TRBJ1-6	17	TRBV30	medium-sized	CAWSVVERPGRNSPLHF
TRBJ1-1	15	TRBV20-1	.	CSADRGTSWGTEAFF
TRBJ1-3	18	TRBV30	medium-sized	CAWDEGGWGSRAGNTIYF
TRBJ1-3	15	TRBV20-1	.	CSARDFVGSGNTIYF
TRBJ2-4	15	TRBV9	.	CASSVDFTGGNIQYF
TRBJ2-6	16	TRBV4-2	large	CASSWRGNTGANVLTF
TRBJ1-4	15	TRBV6-1	medium-sized	CASRDRGATNEKLFF
TRBJ1-2	16	TRBV27	medium-sized	CASSLEGSMNFYGYTF
TRBJ2-4	16	TRBV6-1	medium-sized	CASSSYSGLAKNIQYF
TRBJ1-5	16	TRBV18	medium-sized	CASSPSQGARNQPQHF
TRBJ2-5	14	TRBV5-1	.	CASRGLAGLETQYF